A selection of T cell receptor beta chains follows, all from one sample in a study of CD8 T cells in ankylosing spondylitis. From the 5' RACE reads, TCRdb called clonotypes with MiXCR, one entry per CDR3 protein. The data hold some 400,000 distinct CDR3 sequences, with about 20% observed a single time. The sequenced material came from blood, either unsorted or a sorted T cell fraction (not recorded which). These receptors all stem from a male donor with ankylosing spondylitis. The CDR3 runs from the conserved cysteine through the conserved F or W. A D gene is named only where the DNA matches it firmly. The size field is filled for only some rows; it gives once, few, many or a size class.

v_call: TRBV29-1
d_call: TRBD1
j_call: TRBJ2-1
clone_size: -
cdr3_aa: CSVEQEDRGGNEQFF
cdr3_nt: TGCAGCGTTGAACAAGAGGACAGGGGGGGAAATGAGCAGTTCTTC

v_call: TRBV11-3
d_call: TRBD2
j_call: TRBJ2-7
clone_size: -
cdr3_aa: CASSVAGTSGSYEQYF
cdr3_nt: TGTGCCAGCAGCGTAGCGGGGACTAGCGGGAGCTACGAGCAGTACTTC

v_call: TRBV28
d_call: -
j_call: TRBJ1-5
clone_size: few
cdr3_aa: CASRRQPGAPQHF
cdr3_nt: TGTGCCAGCAGACGACAGCCCGGGGCGCCCCAGCATTTT

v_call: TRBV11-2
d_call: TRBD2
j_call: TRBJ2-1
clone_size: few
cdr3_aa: CASSLGRAGGSDEQFF
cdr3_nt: TGTGCCAGCAGCTTGGGACGAGCGGGAGGAAGTGATGAGCAGTTCTTC

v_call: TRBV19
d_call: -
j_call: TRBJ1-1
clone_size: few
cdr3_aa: CASSTLGDTEAFF
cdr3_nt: TGTGCCAGTAGTACCCTAGGCGACACTGAAGCTTTCTTT

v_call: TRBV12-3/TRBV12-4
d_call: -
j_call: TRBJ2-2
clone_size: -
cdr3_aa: CASSLEGPGELFF
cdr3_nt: TGTGCCAGCAGTTTAGAGGGGCCCGGGGAGCTGTTTTTT

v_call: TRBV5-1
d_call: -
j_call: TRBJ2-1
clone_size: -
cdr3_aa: CASSPSPTHNEQFF
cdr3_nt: TGCGCCAGCAGCCCTAGCCCAACCCACAATGAGCAGTTCTTC

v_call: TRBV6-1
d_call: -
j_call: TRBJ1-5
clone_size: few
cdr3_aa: CASSEVGQQPQHF
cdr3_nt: TGTGCCAGCAGTGAAGTGGGGCAGCAGCCCCAGCATTTT

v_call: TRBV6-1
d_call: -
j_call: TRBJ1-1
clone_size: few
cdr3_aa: CASRQQGYTEAFF
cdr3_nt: TGTGCCAGCAGACAACAGGGATACACTGAAGCTTTCTTT

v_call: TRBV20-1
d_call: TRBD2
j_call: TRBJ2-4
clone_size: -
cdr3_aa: CSAASGSKNIQYF
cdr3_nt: TGCAGTGCTGCAAGCGGGAGCAAAAACATTCAGTACTTC

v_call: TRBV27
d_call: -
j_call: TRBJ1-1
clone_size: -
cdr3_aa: CASSPRQYTEAFF
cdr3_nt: TGTGCCAGCAGTCCCCGACAATACACTGAAGCTTTCTTT

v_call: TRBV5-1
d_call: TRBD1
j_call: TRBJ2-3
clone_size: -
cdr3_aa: CASSLDGTGGPDTQYF
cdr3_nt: TGCGCCAGCAGCTTGGATGGGACAGGGGGACCAGATACGCAGTATTTT

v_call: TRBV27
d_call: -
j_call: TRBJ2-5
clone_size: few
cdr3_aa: CASSSLPVETQYF
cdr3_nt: TGTGCCAGCAGTTCTCTCCCTGTAGAGACCCAGTACTTC

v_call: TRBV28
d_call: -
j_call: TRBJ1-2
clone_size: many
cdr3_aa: CASTKANYGYTF
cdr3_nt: TGTGCCAGCACTAAAGCTAACTATGGCTACACCTTC

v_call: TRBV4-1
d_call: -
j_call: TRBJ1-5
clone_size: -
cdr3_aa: CASSQDVTAAGQPQHF
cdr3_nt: TGCGCCAGCAGCCAAGATGTGACAGCCGCGGGTCAGCCCCAGCATTTT

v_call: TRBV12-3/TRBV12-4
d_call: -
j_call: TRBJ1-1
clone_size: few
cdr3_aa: CASSTNTEAFF
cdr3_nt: TGTGCCAGCAGTACCAACACTGAAGCTTTCTTT